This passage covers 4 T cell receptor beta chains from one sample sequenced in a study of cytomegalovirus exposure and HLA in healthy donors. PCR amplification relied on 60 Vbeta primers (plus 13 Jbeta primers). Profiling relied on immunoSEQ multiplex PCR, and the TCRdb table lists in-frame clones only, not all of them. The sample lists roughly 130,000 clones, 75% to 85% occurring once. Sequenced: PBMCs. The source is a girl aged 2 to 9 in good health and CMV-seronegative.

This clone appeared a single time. The CDR3 nucleotides read TGTGCCAGCAGCCTCCGGGGGAATTCACCCCTCCACTTT. Translating it yields CASSLRGNSPLHF. The rearrangement joins TRBV6-5 to TRBJ1-6; D possibly corresponds to TRBD1 (5 bases). Trimming stripped 6 bases from V and 7 bases from J, with 10 bases between. Germline V gene sequence: CDR1 MNHEY, CDR2 SVGAGI. This CDR3 spans 13 amino acids.

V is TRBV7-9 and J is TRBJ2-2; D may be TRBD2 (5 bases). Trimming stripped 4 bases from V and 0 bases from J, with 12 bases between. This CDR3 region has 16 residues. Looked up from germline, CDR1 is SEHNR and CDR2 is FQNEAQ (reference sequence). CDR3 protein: CASSSGLGANTGELFF. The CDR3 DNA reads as TGTGCCAGCAGCTCTGGACTGGGAGCGAACACCGGGGAGCTGTTTTTT.

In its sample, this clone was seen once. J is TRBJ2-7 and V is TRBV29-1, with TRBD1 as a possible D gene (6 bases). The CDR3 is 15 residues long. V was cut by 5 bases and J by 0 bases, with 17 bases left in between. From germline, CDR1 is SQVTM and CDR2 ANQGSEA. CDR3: CSVLPTGIGSYEQYF. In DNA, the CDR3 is TGCAGCGTTTTACCGACAGGTATAGGCTCCTACGAGCAGTACTTC.

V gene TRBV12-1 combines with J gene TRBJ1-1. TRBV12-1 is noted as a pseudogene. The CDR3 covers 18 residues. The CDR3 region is CASSRTLSLRGEGTEAFF. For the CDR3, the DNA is TGTGCCAGCAGCCGCACTCTCTCACTCCGGGGGGAGGGCACTGAAGCTTTCTTT.